These 27 T cell receptor beta chains came from one sample sequenced in a study of read filtering for tumor transcriptome and immune sequencing. This library used around 400 ng RNA and molecular barcoded adaptors spanning alpha/delta and beta/gamma chains. Via MiXCR, TCRdb re-called the reads, giving one row per CDR3 protein. Of some 39,000 distinct CDR3 sequences in the sample, around 15% are singletons; the top ten hold around 18%. The sequencing sample was made of a population of CD138-negative cells sorted from bone marrow. The receptor set was obtained from a donor at least 40 years old with multiple myeloma.

This clonotype was found many times. The rearrangement links TRBV20-1 to TRBJ2-7; 9 bases are a match to TRBD1. Germline lookup yields CDR1 DFQATT and CDR2 SNEGSKA (reference sequence). Losses at the gene ends were 8 bases for V and 2 bases for J; bases not matched to a gene: 7. This CDR3 is 13 amino acids long. CDR3 in DNA: TGCAGTAGTAAAGGGACAGGGACCTACGAGCAGTACTTC. Its translation: CSSKGTGTYEQYF.

This clonotype was picked up many times. The chain employs TRBV7-9 and TRBJ1-4, with unresolved D. The CDR3 is 15 amino acids. Trimming removed 0 bases from V and 7 bases from J, with 12 bases in between. CDR1 and CDR2 from the germline V gene are SEHNR and FQNEAQ (reference sequence). DNA for the CDR3: TGTGCCAGCAGCTTAGCGCGGCCCATAAGTGAAAAACTGTTTTTT. It encodes CASSLARPISEKLFF.

Many counts were recorded for this clonotype. The chain employs TRBV20-1 and TRBJ2-5, with TRBD2 identical over 8 bases. The CDR3 runs 13 residues. CDR1 is DFQATT and CDR2 is SNEGSKA in the germline V gene (reference sequence). Trimming cost V 3 bases and J 5 bases; bases outside gene matches: 5. CDR3 amino acids: CSASGGAQETQYF. DNA of the CDR3: TGCAGTGCTAGCGGGGGGGCCCAGGAGACCCAGTACTTC.

This clonotype was observed many times. The chain links TRBV27 to TRBJ2-5; D gene unclear. Trimming cost V 5 bases and J 1 base, with 8 bases left between them. The CDR3 extends over 13 amino acids. CDR1 is MNHEY, CDR2 SMNVEV, per germline (reference sequence). CDR3 nucleotides: TGTGCCAGCAGTAAAGGAACCCAAGAGACCCAGTACTTC. It specifies CASSKGTQETQYF.

This clonotype has only a few counts. A junction boundary mismatches the germline segment, possibly from a read error. This CDR3 reads CACSQDLAGSSYNEQFF. The CDR3 nucleotides read TGTGCCTGCAGTCAAGACCTAGCGGGCAGCTCCTACAATGAGCAGTTCTTC. V gene TRBV4-2 combines with J gene TRBJ2-1, with 8 bases that match TRBD2. There are 17 residues in the CDR3. Germline V gene data show CDR1 as LGHNA and CDR2 as YNFKEQ.

This chain joins TRBV7-3 and TRBJ2-7; D may be TRBD1 or TRBD2 (7 bases each). Germline CDR1 is SGHTA and CDR2 is FQGTGA. Trimming took 5 bases from V and 6 from J, leaving 14 bases between them. The CDR3 runs to 13 residues. CDR3 nucleotide sequence: TGTGCCAGCAGCCCCCAGGGGGGGCTCGAGCAGTACTTC. Its protein product is CASSPQGGLEQYF.

This clonotype was counted at least ten times. V gene TRBV3-1 combines with J gene TRBJ1-6; the D gene is possibly TRBD1 (5 bases). The CDR3 is 13 amino acids. Trimming removed 4 bases at V and 13 bases at J, with 14 bases between. Per germline, CDR1 LGHDT and CDR2 YNNKEL (reference sequence). The DNA of the CDR3 is TGTGCCAGCAGCCGGGACGCCAATTTCCCCCTCCACTTT. Protein sequence: CASSRDANFPLHF.

In this sample, this clonotype is medium-sized. The chain couples TRBV6-1 to TRBJ2-1; 11 positions match TRBD1. The length of the CDR3 is 14 residues. The germline gives CDR1 MNHNS, CDR2 SASEGT. With V trimmed by 7 bases and J by 9 bases, 8 bases remained unmatched. The CDR3 DNA reads as TGTGCCAGCACCCAGGGACAGGGGGAAGGTGAGCAGTTCTTC. It translates to CASTQGQGEGEQFF.

Only a few counts were recorded for this clonotype. The chain has TRBV10-3 and TRBJ1-1; D gene unclear. CDR1 ENHRY and CDR2 SYGVKD come from the germline V gene. V was clipped by 3 bases and J by 0 bases, with 5 bases between them. The CDR3 has 13 residues. The CDR3 region has the DNA TGTGCCATCAGTGATTTAGTGAACACTGAAGCTTTCTTT. As protein: CAISDLVNTEAFF.

The chain has TRBV9 and TRBJ2-7; D gene unclear. Germline CDR1 SGDLS, CDR2 YYNGEE. CDR3 size: 14 residues. Trimming removed 3 bases from V and 5 bases from J, with 15 bases in between. The CDR3 bases are TGTGCCAGCAGCGACGTCCCCAGCACCAACGAGCAGTACTTC. This codes for CASSDVPSTNEQYF.

This clonotype came up many times. This chain connects TRBV6-5 to TRBJ1-2, with D perhaps matching TRBD1 (5 bases). Germline assignment: CDR1 MNHEY and CDR2 SVGAGI. The V end lost 5 bases, the J end lost 9 bases, and 13 bases lay between the germline ends. CDR3 size: 12 residues. CDR3 coding DNA: TGTGCCAGCAGTCCCGGACAAAGGAGCTACACCTTC. This sequence encodes CASSPGQRSYTF.

This clonotype was seen a handful of times. The J gene is TRBJ1-2, the V gene TRBV20-1, with D possibly TRBD1 on 6 matching bases. CDR3 length: 13 residues. V lost 6 bases and J 2 bases, leaving 13 bases between the germline ends. CDR1 is DFQATT, CDR2 SNEGSKA, per germline (reference sequence). CDR3 loop: CSAKGGGNYGYTF. In DNA, the CDR3 is TGCAGTGCGAAGGGGGGGGGCAACTATGGCTACACCTTC.

Ten or more counts support this clonotype. The germline gene is not matched at one end of the junction; a read error may be the cause. V and J are TRBV6-2 or TRBV6-3 and TRBJ1-1, with D unresolved. CDR3 length: 14 residues. The V gene's germline CDR1 is MNHEY and CDR2 SVGEGT. CDR3 in amino acids: CASSYWVKNAEAFF. The CDR3 DNA sequence: TGTGCCAGCAGTTACTGGGTAAAGAACGCTGAAGCTTTCTTT.

This clonotype has ten or more counts. In DNA form, the CDR3 reads TGTGCCTCAGGGGTACCCGAAGATACGCAGTATTTT. Translation gives CASGVPEDTQYF. V and J are TRBV2 and TRBJ2-3; tentative D call: TRBD1 (6 bases). Germline V gene sequence: CDR1 SNHLY, CDR2 FYNNEI. V dropped 11 bases and J dropped 5 bases, with 14 bases sitting between them. The CDR3 runs 12 residues.

This clonotype was seen at least ten times. The chain carries TRBV7-8 and TRBJ2-2; unclear D gene. Trimming removed 5 bases from V and 5 bases from J, with 12 bases in between. This CDR3 has 14 amino acids. Per germline, CDR1 SGHVS and CDR2 FQNEAQ. The CDR3 nucleotides are TGTGCCAGCAGCCCTCGATTGGGGACCGGGGAGCTGTTTTTT. Amino acids: CASSPRLGTGELFF.

About this clonotype itself: A read error is possible here, since a much larger clone lies one base away. The chain uses TRBV19 and TRBJ1-5; D call uncertain. V dropped 8 bases and J dropped 4 bases, with 12 bases sitting between them. CDR1 is LNHDA, CDR2 SQIVND, per germline (reference sequence). There are 13 residues in the CDR3. The CDR3 nucleotides are TGTGCCAGTGACGACGTTAATAATCAGCCCCAGCATTTT. Its translation is CASDDVNNQPQHF. Looking up the rest from reference TRBV19 and TRBJ1-5 gives the full variable domain: DGGITQSPKYLFRKEGQNVTLSCEQNLNHDAMYWYRQDPGQGLRLIYYSQIVNDFQKGDIAEGYSVSREKKESFPLTVTSAQKNPTAFYLCASDDVNNQPQHFGDGTRLSIL.

This clonotype has at least ten counts. The chain carries TRBV20-1 and TRBJ2-7; 7 bases fit TRBD1. Germline V gene sequence: CDR1 DFQATT, CDR2 SNEGSKA (reference sequence). The J segment lost 2 bases and the V segment lost 5 bases, leaving 3 bases of the junction unmatched. This CDR3 comprises 12 residues. The CDR3 region is CSADRDTYEQYF. In DNA, the CDR3 is TGCAGTGCTGACAGGGACACCTACGAGCAGTACTTC.

At least ten counts were recorded for this clonotype. This chain uses TRBV19 with TRBJ2-3; D perhaps matches TRBD2 (6 bases). CDR1 and CDR2 (germline): LNHDA, SQIVND (reference sequence). V was shortened by 4 bases and J by 6 bases, with 11 bases between the two germline ends. The CDR3 totals 13 residues. The CDR3 nucleotides are TGTGCCAGTAGTACGACTAGTGACGATACGCAGTATTTT. Translation: CASSTTSDDTQYF.

This clonotype came up many times. The chain employs TRBV3-1 and TRBJ1-2; no clear D. CDR3 size: 12 residues. Per the germline V gene, CDR1 is LGHDT and CDR2 is YNNKEL (reference sequence). V lost 4 bases and J 0 bases, leaving 3 bases between the germline ends. This CDR3 reads CASSRPNYGYTF. CDR3 sequence (DNA): TGTGCCAGCAGCCGGCCTAACTATGGCTACACCTTC.

As regards this clonotype: This may come from a read error, since a much larger clone is one base off. The rearrangement links TRBV28 to TRBJ2-5, with TRBD1 matching 8 bases. The CDR3 contains 14 residues. Germline V gene sequence: CDR1 MDHEN, CDR2 SYDVKM. The CDR3 here is CASSPTGGSETLYF. CDR3 sequence (DNA): TGTGCCAGCAGTCCCACAGGGGGTTCGGAGACCCTGTACTTC.

Comments on this clonotype: A read error may explain this, as a much larger clone is one base away. The rearrangement links TRBV29-1 to TRBJ2-7; D may be TRBD1 or TRBD2 (5 bases each). This CDR3 is 12 amino acids long. The ends were cut back, 1 base at V and 3 bases at J, with 7 bases in the middle. Germline V gene lookup returns CDR1 SQVTM and CDR2 ANQGSEA. The CDR3 loop is CSVEGGDYEQYF. CDR3 sequence (DNA): TGCAGCGTTGAAGGAGGGGACTACGAGCAGTACTTC.

This clonotype was detected ten times or more. Compared with germline, one end of the junction differs, possibly owing to a read error. The chain joins TRBV5-1 to TRBJ2-3; D gene uncertain. The CDR3 totals 14 residues. Looked up from germline, CDR1 is SGHRS and CDR2 is YFSETQ. The CDR3 sequence: CASSLVSSTDTQYF. CDR3 DNA: TGTGCCAGCAGCTTGGTTTCTAGCACAGATACGCAGTATTTT.

This clonotype was found many times. The V and J genes are TRBV12-3 or TRBV12-4 and TRBJ2-7; maybe TRBD1 (6 bases). V shed 6 bases and J shed 2 bases, with 14 bases lying between them. The CDR3 extends over 14 amino acids. The CDR3 coding sequence is TGTGCCAGCAGGGCCGGCAGGGGAACCTACGAGCAGTACTTC. It is translated as CASRAGRGTYEQYF.

Ten or more counts support this clonotype. The chain recombines TRBV18 with TRBJ2-5; 8 bases are shared with TRBD1. In germline, CDR1 is KGHSH, CDR2 LQKENI. The CDR3 consists of 14 residues. The ends lost 3 bases at V and 6 bases at J; junction bases unmatched: 6. The CDR3 sequence is CASSPPGGRKTQYF. CDR3 DNA sequence: TGTGCCAGCTCACCTCCAGGGGGCCGTAAGACCCAGTACTTC.

CDR3 protein: CASSQVGGDSPLHF. In nucleotides, the CDR3 is TGTGCCAGCAGCCAAGTCGGGGGCGATTCACCCCTCCACTTT. The chain has TRBV3-1 and TRBJ1-6, with a weak D call TRBD1 (6 bases). V lost 1 base and J 8 bases, leaving 9 bases between the germline ends. CDR3 size: 14 residues. The germline CDR1 and CDR2 sequences are LGHDT and YNNKEL (reference sequence).

The table lists this clonotype with many counts. This rearrangement joins TRBV20-1 to TRBJ2-5; D is possibly TRBD2 (5 bases). The CDR3 contains 14 residues. Looked up from germline, CDR1 is DFQATT and CDR2 is SNEGSKA (reference sequence). Trimming stripped 5 bases from V and 2 bases from J, with 15 bases between. The CDR3 region has the DNA TGCAGTGCTTTTAGGAAGGAGGAACAAGAGACCCAGTACTTC. It translates to CSAFRKEEQETQYF.

This clonotype was seen ten or more times. This sequence joins TRBV27 and TRBJ2-1; TRBD1 aligns across 12 bases. Losses at the gene ends were 3 bases for V and 8 bases for J; bases not matched to a gene: 8. The germline gives CDR1 MNHEY, CDR2 SMNVEV (reference sequence). The CDR3 is 16 amino acids. The CDR3, as DNA: TGTGCCAGCAGTTTTAGTCCGGGACAGGGGGCCTATGAGCAGTTCTTC. It encodes CASSFSPGQGAYEQFF.